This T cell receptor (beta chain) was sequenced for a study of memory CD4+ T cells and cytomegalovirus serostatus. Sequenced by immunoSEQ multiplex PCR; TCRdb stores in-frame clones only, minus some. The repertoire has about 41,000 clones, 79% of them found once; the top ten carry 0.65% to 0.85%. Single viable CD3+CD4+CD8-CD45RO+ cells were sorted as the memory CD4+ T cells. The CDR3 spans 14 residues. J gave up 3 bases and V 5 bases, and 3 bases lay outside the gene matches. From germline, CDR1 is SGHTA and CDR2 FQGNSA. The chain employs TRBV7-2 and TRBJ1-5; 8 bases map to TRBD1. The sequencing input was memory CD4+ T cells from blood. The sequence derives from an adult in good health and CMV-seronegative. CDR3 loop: CASSRGQDNQPQHF. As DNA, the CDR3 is TGTGCCAGCAGCCGGGGACAGGACAATCAGCCCCAGCATTTT.